This TCR beta chain was obtained from a study of cytomegalovirus exposure and HLA in healthy donors (dated by TCRdb to about 2017). For the study in its entirety: An earlier analysis of about 530 of the donors reported about 260 Gb of sequence data and 90 million to 120 million unique TCR beta sequences obtained from roughly 170 million T cells. Roughly 300 gigabases of sequencing data and approximately 92 million unique TCR sequences made up an early release that covered several hundred HLA-typed donors. Of the roughly 400 genotyped donors, over 80% were placed in the genetic ancestry cluster associated with self-reported Caucasian donors. The aim of the study was to test whether cataloging public T cell receptors could identify signatures of past pathogen exposure. The study used immunosequencing to profile the T cell repertoires of hundreds of subjects and linked those repertoires to cytomegalovirus serostatus. In addition to the first cohort of around 670 subjects, a separate validation cohort of 120 different subjects was used. To predict cytomegalovirus infection status, the study brought together high-throughput TCR immunosequencing, statistical association of individual TCRs with disease status, and machine learning. To study patterns of TCR occurrence, a later analysis re-analyzed previously published TCR beta repertoires from just over 650 donors and added high-resolution HLA genotyping. In the later analysis, no new phenotypic data were used to find candidate immune exposures; instead, reliance was placed on TCR beta sequences and their occurrence across donors. An earlier analysis of a few hundred of the donors applied high-throughput TCR beta sequencing to assess whether each TCR beta V gene segment acted as functional or pseudogenic. Donor age, sex, ethnicity and CMV serostatus were compiled together with the repertoire data. A later genetic analysis took genome-wide SNP genotypes for about 65% of the 666 donors and used that subset as a discovery cohort. Every repertoire in the discovery cohort had been generated on one and the same sequencing platform. HLA typing covered class I and class II loci at four-digit resolution. The number of typed donors differed by locus: about 620-640 for A, B, C, DRB1 and DQB1; approximately 520 for DQA1; approximately 600 for DPA1; and around 470 for DPB1. Roughly five DR-DQ haplotypes were treated as single units for association and clustering because of strong linkage in the cohort. Among about 390 genotyped donors of the cohort, an average of around 240,000 unique TCR beta nucleotide sequences were sequenced per donor, roughly 20% of them non-productive.

Library prep was done by the immunoSEQ multiplex PCR assay. A mixture of 60 forward primers for TCR Vbeta segments and 13 reverse primers for TCR Jbeta segments was used in the multiplex PCR. A multiplex PCR assay on genomic DNA amplified the CDR3 region of rearranged TCR beta genes. The Illumina HiSeq System was used to sequence the amplified TCR beta libraries as 87-base-pair reads. In the paper's pipeline: A later analysis counted about 80 million unique TCR beta chains across the 600 to 850 repertoires, and approximately 11 million of these chains were shared by at least two donors. To remove PCR and sequencing errors, raw reads were error-corrected and collapsed into unique sequences using a nearest-neighbor algorithm that merged closely related sequences. To assign V, D and J gene segments, CDR3 sequences were aligned to IMGT reference sequences. For a sequence to be retained, a match of at least six nucleotides was required to both a V gene segment and a J gene segment. A rearrangement was called productive if the CDR3 had no stop codons and remained in frame with V and J, and every other rearrangement was called non-productive. CDR3 was defined according to IMGT convention as the region running from the second conserved V-encoded cysteine to the conserved J-encoded phenylalanine. The earlier analysis of about 500 of the donors excluded sequences that lacked an unambiguous match to a single V gene segment. An earlier analysis of 450 to 650 of the donors called V segments functional above 56.7% productive rearrangements and segregating when the between-donor standard deviation exceeded 5%. A statistical classification framework was built for diagnosing cytomegalovirus status from the catalog of TCR beta chain sequences. In a later analysis, TCR nucleotide sequences were compared against IMGT/GENE-DB human TR gene sequences so that V and J genes could be assigned. The TCRdist pipeline was used in a later analysis to assign CDR3 sequences and most-parsimonious VDJ recombination scenarios. In a later analysis, each TCR beta chain was defined by its CDR3 amino acid sequence together with its V-gene family, and reads lacking a unique V-gene family were excluded. To address suspected cross-contamination and a sequencing artifact, a later analysis removed around 600 highly shared, low-generation-probability nucleotide sequences. For each public chain, a later analysis derived a clonal expansion index from normalized ranks of inferred template counts within each repertoire. Generation probabilities in a later analysis came from a VDJ recombination model fitted to out-of-frame rearrangements, and those results were checked against IGoR. In a later analysis, hypergeometric tests were used to score TCR-TCR, TCR-HLA and TCR-CMV co-occurrence, with a repertoire-size bias correction applied to TCR pairs. In a later analysis, false discovery rates were estimated by permuting HLA or CMV assignments 20 times. In a later analysis, co-occurring TCRs were grouped using DBSCAN, and TCRdist sequence similarity was added for clustering within HLA-allele-positive subsets. Co-occurrence clustering excluded repertoires with fewer than 30,000 or more than 120,000 public chains, plus five with anomalous nucleotide sharing. TCRdb mirrors the immuneACCESS table, restricted to in-frame sequences. Some clones are absent from its copies; in checked studies, under half trace to an unresolved V gene, and the reason for the others is unknown. For V, J and clone size, that table is used; D and trimming come from the DNA. For this sample, the table gives some 60,000 clones. The top ten clones comprise 4% to 5.5% of the sample.

In total, roughly 710 healthy bone marrow donors made up the cohort. All cohort members were sampled while nominally healthy, although unrecorded immune exposures were likely present. The donor was CMV seropositive and was included in the group of approximately 300 seropositive cohort members. Every donor gave a peripheral blood sample, and the peripheral blood mononuclear cells from that sample were used for TCR beta sequencing. The Qiagen DNeasy Blood Extraction Kit was used to extract genomic DNA from the blood cell samples. A word on this clone: Which antigen it targets is not known.

Study-level results and caveats: Because HLA typing was unavailable for some donors at each locus, only the typed subset was used in association tests. In a later analysis, several top co-occurrence clusters were reported to appear linked to parvovirus B19, influenza, CMV and Epstein-Barr virus. Sequencing depth was assumed to be roughly uniform across donors in the presence/absence analyses, though that assumption may not hold. Assigning TCR associations to individual alleles was difficult when HLA alleles, especially DR and DQ, strongly co-occurred. The authors suggested that the approach could potentially be extended to other disease states and immunological phenotypes. The sequencing pipeline was judged likely to have produced a cluster of highly shared sequence variants as a technical artifact. In an earlier analysis of under 600 of the donors, most TCR beta V segments were observed in productive rearrangements about 87% or about 30% of the time, broadly matching IMGT annotations. Some IMGT-functional V segments, including TRBV6-2 and TRBV6-3, could not be distinguished by the 87-base-pair reads and were therefore excluded. In a later analysis, most CMV-associated TCR beta chains were found to appear HLA-restricted, with HLA associations seemingly driven largely by CMV exposure. Most TCR sequences were observed very rarely across donors, whereas some public TCRs were present in many individuals. A later analysis found that TCR association rates varied across HLA loci, with DRB1 alleles showing the most associated TCRs and HLA-C alleles the fewest. According to a later genetic analysis, donors in an Asian-associated ancestry cluster had fewer N-insertions in productive TCRs than the approximately 630-donor mean. At a false discovery rate of 0.05, a later analysis linked about 16,000 TCR beta sequences to specific HLA alleles. For the cohort, immune exposure information was limited to CMV serostatus. A further reported finding was that TCR beta sequences accurately predicted the HLA-A and HLA-B alleles for most subjects in the first cohort. Compared with equally common non-associated chains, HLA-associated TCR beta chains in a later analysis were more clonally expanded and had lower generation probabilities. The study listed 164 TCR beta chains as associated with cytomegalovirus. Cytomegalovirus status was reported to be diagnosed by the classifier with high specificity and sensitivity in both the original and validation cohorts. In vitro tests confirmed that a few of the cytomegalovirus-associated TCR beta chains recognize cytomegalovirus antigens. Linkage disequilibrium might explain the correlated functional status among segregating V segments, but an unknown experimental factor could not be excluded. Because counts were too low, 15 to 20 rarely observed V segments, including chromosome 9 orphons, were excluded from the earlier analysis of roughly 580 of the donors. Only TCR beta chains were sequenced in this cohort, and the absence of alpha or paired-chain data limited detectable features. A later genetic analysis associated a missense DCLRE1C variant with V-gene and J-gene trimming of TCR beta chains, and an independent cohort replicated the association.

V and J lose 3 bases and 2 bases, and a span of 15 bases separates them. The CDR3, from cysteine to phenylalanine, totals 15 residues. The entry retains the CDR3 DNA only, 45 bases that are in frame from base 1. The germline V gene (reference sequence) provides CDR1 GTSNPN and CDR2 SVGIG. The sequence derives from a man aged 30-40 years in good health and CMV-seropositive. The chain is made from TRBV30 and TRBJ2-3; possibly the D gene is TRBD2, per 5 matching bases. The sample taken for sequencing was PBMCs. The nucleotide sequence reads TGTGCCTGGAGGAGAACTAGAGGTTTCACAGATACGCAGTATTTT. Its amino acids are CAWRRTRGFTDTQYF.